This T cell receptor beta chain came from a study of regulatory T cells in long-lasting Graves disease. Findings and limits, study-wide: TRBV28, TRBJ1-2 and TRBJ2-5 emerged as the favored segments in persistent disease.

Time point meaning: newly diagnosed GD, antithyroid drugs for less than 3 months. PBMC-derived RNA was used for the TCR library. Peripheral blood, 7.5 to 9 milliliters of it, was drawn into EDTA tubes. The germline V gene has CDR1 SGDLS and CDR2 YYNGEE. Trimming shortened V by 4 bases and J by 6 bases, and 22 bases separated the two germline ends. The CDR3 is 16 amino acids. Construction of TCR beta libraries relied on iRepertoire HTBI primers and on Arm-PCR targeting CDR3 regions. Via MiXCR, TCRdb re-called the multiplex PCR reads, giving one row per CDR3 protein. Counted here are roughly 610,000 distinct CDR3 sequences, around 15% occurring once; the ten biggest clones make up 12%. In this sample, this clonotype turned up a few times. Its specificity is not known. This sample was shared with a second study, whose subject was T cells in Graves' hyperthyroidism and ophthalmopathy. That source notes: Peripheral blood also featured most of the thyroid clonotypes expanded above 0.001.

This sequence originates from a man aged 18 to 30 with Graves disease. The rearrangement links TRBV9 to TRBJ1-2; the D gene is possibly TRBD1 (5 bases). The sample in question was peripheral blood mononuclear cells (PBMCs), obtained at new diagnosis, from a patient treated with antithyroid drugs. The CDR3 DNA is TGTGCCAGCAGCCCACAGACATCTACTACGGGGGATGGCTACACCTTC. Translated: CASSPQTSTTGDGYTF.